This T cell receptor (beta chain) emerged from a study of early T cells in non-severe SARS-CoV-2 infection. Across the whole study: Sequencing of bulk RNA from unsorted whole blood was done, without chain pairing.

J gave up 0 bases and V 5 bases, and 8 bases lay outside the gene matches. There are 16 residues in the CDR3. In germline, CDR1 is SEHNR, CDR2 FQNEAQ (reference sequence). The study's findings and limits: VDJdb matching, biased toward anti-spike CD8 responses, missed private and CD4 specificities.

This clonotype was detected only a few times. Its antigen is still unknown. The protocol attached unique molecular identifiers to individual cDNA molecules. TCRdb redid the calling of the 5' RACE reads with MiXCR, one entry per CDR3 protein. The sample includes roughly 55,000 distinct CDR3 sequences, more than 12% of them seen just once. The rearrangement links TRBV7-9 to TRBJ2-7, with TRBD1 matching 9 bases. The clonotype originates from an adult who was a healthcare worker with PCR-confirmed SARS-CoV-2 infection or an uninfected control (not recorded which). The sample here was whole blood, taken at baseline. The CDR3 nucleotides read TGTGCCAGCAGCCCTTACTCGGGACAGGGCTCCTACGAGCAGTACTTC. Its protein product is CASSPYSGQGSYEQYF.